The 26 T cell receptor beta chains below come from one sample, sequenced in a study of T-cell memory formation after mild COVID-19. Each CDR3 protein is one row after TCRdb ran MiXCR on the 5' RACE reads. Of under 250,000 distinct CDR3 sequences listed, approximately 15% are singletons. The sequenced material came from PBMCs or a T cell subset sorted from them (not recorded which). All receptors come from an adult woman who had mild COVID-19 (a few samples of this study predate the infection). Cell type and time point are not known.

This clonotype was seen at least ten times. The chain has TRBV9 and TRBJ2-7, with 8 bases lining up with TRBD2. Germline CDR1 reads SGDLS; CDR2 reads YYNGEE. V lost 3 bases to trimming and J lost 0 bases; unmatched junction nucleotides: 5. CDR3 length equals 15 residues. The CDR3 loop reads CASSAGGAGSYEQYF. CDR3 sequence (DNA): TGTGCCAGCAGCGCCGGGGGGGCTGGCTCCTACGAGCAGTACTTC.

This sequence joins TRBV6-5 and TRBJ1-6; tentative D call: TRBD1 (6 bases). This CDR3 is 13 amino acids long. V lost 5 bases, J lost 10 bases, and 12 bases lay in between. The germline CDR1 and CDR2 sequences are MNHEY and SVGAGI. CDR3 in DNA: TGTGCCAGCAGTAAAGGGGGGACCTCACCCCTCCACTTT. Encoded protein: CASSKGGTSPLHF.

This chain connects TRBV5-5 to TRBJ2-2; 7 bases line up with TRBD1. V was pared by 1 base and J by 4 bases, with 4 bases of the junction left unmatched. The CDR3 length is 15 residues. Germline V gene lookup returns CDR1 SGHKS and CDR2 YYEKEE (reference sequence). In DNA, the CDR3 is TGTGCCAGCAGCTTGCAAGGGGGCTTCACCGGGGAGCTGTTTTTT. Translating it yields CASSLQGGFTGELFF.

This clonotype was seen a few times. V usage is TRBV7-7 and J usage is TRBJ2-2, with TRBD1 matching over 10 bases. The CDR3 runs to 16 residues. The junction had 10 bases not matched to a gene; V was cut back by 4 bases and J by 8 bases. Germline V CDR1 and CDR2: SSHAT, FNYEAQ (reference sequence). The CDR3 nucleotides read TGTGCCAGCAGCTCGACAAGGACAGGGGGGATAGGGGAGCTGTTTTTT. This translates into CASSSTRTGGIGELFF.

The V gene is TRBV6-5, the J gene TRBJ2-4; D is possibly TRBD1 or TRBD2 (7 bases each). V dropped 8 bases and J dropped 6 bases, with 14 bases sitting between them. The CDR3 runs to 13 residues. Germline CDR1 reads MNHEY; CDR2 reads SVGAGI. CDR3 residues: CASGEGARNIQYF. The DNA of the CDR3 is TGTGCCAGCGGGGAGGGGGCTAGAAACATTCAGTACTTC.

The chain couples TRBV5-1 to TRBJ2-4; 13 bases map to TRBD2. CDR3 length equals 16 residues. Germline CDR1 and CDR2: SGHRS and YFSETQ. The V segment lost 4 bases and the J segment 5 bases; nucleotides outside the gene matches: 6. The CDR3 DNA reads TGCGCCAGCAGCCCGACTAGCGGGGGGTTCGAAAACATTCAGTACTTC. Translation: CASSPTSGGFENIQYF.

This clonotype was counted a few times. This chain joins TRBV12-3 or TRBV12-4 and TRBJ2-1; 8 bases line up with TRBD2. V trimming: 5 bases; J trimming: 7 bases; junction bases outside the gene matches: 13. The CDR3 spans 16 residues. CDR3: CASSIYSGLGGNEQFF. The CDR3 nucleotides are TGTGCCAGCAGTATATACTCGGGACTAGGGGGGAATGAGCAGTTCTTC.

This chain connects TRBV18 to TRBJ1-1; 10 bases are a match to TRBD1. The CDR3 has 14 residues. V gave up 6 bases and J gave up 4 bases; unmatched junction bases: 5. CDR1 is KGHSH and CDR2 is LQKENI in the germline V gene. The CDR3, as DNA: TGTGCCAGCTCTTCCGACAGGGGGCTCACTGAAGCTTTCTTT. It is translated as CASSSDRGLTEAFF.

The gene calls are TRBV9 and TRBJ2-3; 8 bases line up with TRBD1. In germline, CDR1 is SGDLS, CDR2 YYNGEE. The CDR3 contains 15 residues. The ends lost 3 bases at V and 0 bases at J; junction bases unmatched: 3. The CDR3 DNA sequence: TGTGCCAGCAGCGACAGGGGGGCGAGCACAGATACGCAGTATTTT. This encodes CASSDRGASTDTQYF. Variable domain in full (rest from reference TRBV9 and TRBJ2-3): DSGVTQTPKHLITATGQRVTLRCSPRSGDLSVYWYQQSLDQGLQFLIQYYNGEERAKGNILERFSAQQFPDLHSELNLSSLELGDSALYFCASSDRGASTDTQYFGPGTRLTVL.

Many counts were recorded for this clonotype. The chain couples TRBV20-1 to TRBJ1-3, with 7 bases identical to TRBD1. CDR1 and CDR2 (germline): DFQATT, SNEGSKA (reference sequence). The ends lost 5 bases at V and 0 bases at J; junction bases unmatched: 16. The CDR3 has 18 amino acids. CDR3 sequence: CSAQVSAGTVNSGNTIYF. DNA of the CDR3: TGCAGTGCTCAGGTCTCGGCTGGGACAGTGAACTCTGGAAACACCATATATTTT.

This clonotype turned up a few times. The genes are TRBV5-4 and TRBJ2-5, with D perhaps matching TRBD2 (5 bases). The CDR3 runs 14 residues. The V gene's germline CDR1 is SGHNT and CDR2 YYREEE (reference sequence). The germline V and J ends were trimmed by 4 bases and 5 bases, with 15 bases remaining between them. The CDR3 is CASSRGQRGETQYF. CDR3 DNA: TGTGCCAGCAGCCGCGGCCAACGAGGGGAGACCCAGTACTTC. Using reference TRBV5-4 and TRBJ2-5 for the parts outside the CDR3, the full variable domain is ETGVTQSPTHLIKTRGQQVTLRCSSQSGHNTVSWYQQALGQGPQFIFQYYREEENGRGNFPPRFSGLQFPNYSSELNVNALELDDSALYLCASSRGQRGETQYFGPGTRLLVL.

This clonotype was seen repeatedly, ten times or more. The chain couples TRBV5-1 to TRBJ2-7; D gene ambiguous. The V end was cut by 0 bases, the J end by 3 bases, with 7 bases between. From germline, CDR1 is SGHRS and CDR2 YFSETQ. The CDR3 covers 13 residues. CDR3 sequence: CASSLDHRYEQYF. The DNA of the CDR3 is TGCGCCAGCAGCTTGGACCATCGCTACGAGCAGTACTTC.

This clonotype has only a few counts. This CDR3 is CATSDLSGRADNEQFF. CDR3 nucleotides: TGTGCCACCAGTGATCTTAGCGGGAGGGCCGATAATGAGCAGTTCTTC. The chain carries TRBV24-1 and TRBJ2-1; 11 positions match TRBD2. CDR3 size: 16 residues. V was pared by 3 bases and J by 7 bases, with 7 bases of the junction left unmatched. The germline V gene has CDR1 KGHDR and CDR2 SFDVKD.

The J gene is TRBJ2-5, the V gene TRBV6-5; D is possibly TRBD1 (6 bases). There are 16 residues in the CDR3. The V end was cut by 1 base, the J end by 1 base, with 13 bases between. Germline V lookup: CDR1 MNHEY, CDR2 SVGAGI. CDR3 DNA sequence: TGTGCCAGCAGTTACTTCCAGGGGTTCGGCCAAGAGACCCAGTACTTC. Encoded protein: CASSYFQGFGQETQYF.

A single count supports this clonotype. V gene TRBV6-6 combines with J gene TRBJ2-7; D gene ambiguous. Germline loops: CDR1 MNHNY, CDR2 SVGAGI (reference sequence). This CDR3 is 14 amino acids long. V gave up 2 bases and J gave up 5 bases, with 13 bases separating them. The CDR3 coding sequence is TGTGCCAGCAGTTACCGAGTGGAACGCCACGAGCAGTACTTC. Translated, it gives CASSYRVERHEQYF.

This clonotype has just a few counts. The chain couples TRBV5-1 to TRBJ1-1; D remains unclear. V was pared by 6 bases and J by 1 base, with 13 bases between. The CDR3 covers 14 residues. Germline V gives CDR1 SGHRS, CDR2 YFSETQ. The CDR3, as DNA: TGCGCCAGCAACCAGGCAGGCGGGAACACTGAAGCTTTCTTT. It specifies CASNQAGGNTEAFF. Variable domain in full (rest from reference TRBV5-1 and TRBJ1-1): KAGVTQTPRYLIKTRGQQVTLSCSPISGHRSVSWYQQTPGQGLQFLFEYFSETQRNKGNFPGRFSGRQFSNSRSEMNVSTLELGDSALYLCASNQAGGNTEAFFGQGTRLTVV.

The CDR3 region is CASSVVAVQETQYF. The CDR3 DNA is TGTGCCAGCTCGGTGGTAGCGGTTCAAGAGACCCAGTACTTC. The J gene is TRBJ2-5, the V gene TRBV18, with a weak D call TRBD2 (6 bases). The germline V gene has CDR1 KGHSH and CDR2 LQKENI. Trimming took 6 bases from V and 2 from J, leaving 13 bases between them. The CDR3 sequence is 14 residues long.

The chain joins TRBV3-1 to TRBJ2-5; unclear D gene. The CDR3 length is 15 residues. Trimming cost V 4 bases and J 5 bases, with 17 bases left between them. In germline, CDR1 is LGHDT, CDR2 YNNKEL (reference sequence). The CDR3 reads CASSPWTETMETQYF. The CDR3, as DNA: TGTGCCAGCAGCCCCTGGACCGAAACGATGGAGACCCAGTACTTC.

This clonotype was counted between two and nine times. The J gene is TRBJ1-1, the V gene TRBV4-2; D possibly corresponds to TRBD1 (6 bases). The CDR3 covers 13 residues. Trimming took 4 bases from V and 7 from J, leaving 13 bases between them. Germline lookup yields CDR1 LGHNA and CDR2 YNFKEQ. As DNA, the CDR3 is TGTGCCAGCAGCCGAGAAGGGGGTCTTGAAGCTTTCTTT. Its translation: CASSREGGLEAFF.

Many counts were recorded for this clonotype. The chain carries TRBV28 and TRBJ2-7; possibly TRBD1 or TRBD2 for D (5 bases each). Germline CDR1 is MDHEN and CDR2 is SYDVKM. Trimming removed 6 bases from V and 5 bases from J, with 11 bases in between. The CDR3 spans 12 residues. The CDR3 DNA reads TGTGCCAGCAGCGAGGGGATCAACGAGCAGTACTTC. As protein: CASSEGINEQYF.

A few counts support this clonotype. V and J are TRBV12-3 or TRBV12-4 and TRBJ1-5; 10 bases match TRBD1. The CDR3 spans 16 residues. The J segment lost 1 base and the V segment lost 6 bases, leaving 6 bases of the junction unmatched. The CDR3 spells CASSRWTGGSNQPQHF. The CDR3 nucleotides are TGTGCCAGCAGCCGCTGGACAGGGGGGAGCAATCAGCCCCAGCATTTT.

This clonotype was recorded a few times. This chain uses TRBV12-5 with TRBJ2-1, with D unresolved. Trimming pared 6 bases from V and 6 bases from J, leaving 9 bases between. Germline values: CDR1 LGHNT, CDR2 FRNRAP. The CDR3 length is 12 residues. DNA for the CDR3: TGTGCTAGTGGCCTCCCCCCCAATGAGCAGTTCTTC. It is translated as CASGLPPNEQFF.

This clonotype was counted between two and nine times. The chain is built from TRBV19 and TRBJ1-2; D perhaps matches TRBD1 (5 bases). V was pared by 5 bases and J by 12 bases, with 10 bases between. The germline V gene encodes CDR1 LNHDA and CDR2 SQIVND (reference sequence). This CDR3 is 10 amino acids long. CDR3 residues: CASSSGPHTF. CDR3 coding DNA: TGTGCCAGTAGTTCGGGGCCTCACACCTTC. Using reference TRBV19 and TRBJ1-2 for the parts outside the CDR3, the full variable domain is DGGITQSPKYLFRKEGQNVTLSCEQNLNHDAMYWYRQDPGQGLRLIYYSQIVNDFQKGDIAEGYSVSREKKESFPLTVTSAQKNPTAFYLCASSSGPHTFGSGTRLTVV.

This clonotype has ten or more counts. The chain couples TRBV7-2 to TRBJ2-1, with a tentative D call TRBD1 (5 bases). V gave up 5 bases and J gave up 0 bases, with 11 bases separating them. Looked up from germline, CDR1 is SGHTA and CDR2 is FQGNSA. This CDR3 spans 15 amino acids. Written as DNA, the CDR3 is TGTGCCAGCAGCATGACAGCGACCTCCTACAATGAGCAGTTCTTC. Its translation: CASSMTATSYNEQFF.

Ten or more counts support this clonotype. V is TRBV5-1 and J is TRBJ1-2; TRBD1 matches 7 bases. CDR3 length: 13 amino acids. With 4 bases clipped from V and 4 bases from J, the junction kept 4 bases outside the gene matches. Germline values: CDR1 SGHRS, CDR2 YFSETQ. The CDR3 coding sequence is TGCGCCAGCAGCACTGGACAGGTCTATGGCTACACCTTC. Protein product: CASSTGQVYGYTF.

This clonotype was seen only a few times. The chain employs TRBV20-1 and TRBJ1-6; 10 nucleotides line up with TRBD1. CDR1 is DFQATT and CDR2 is SNEGSKA in the germline V gene (reference sequence). J gave up 7 bases and V 6 bases, and 9 bases lay outside the gene matches. CDR3 length: 15 amino acids. Here the CDR3 DNA reads TGCAGTGCCGCATCCCCGGGACAGGGGAATTCACCCCTCCACTTT. Amino acids: CSAASPGQGNSPLHF.